Below are 18 T cell receptor beta chains sequenced from a single sample in a study of T cell changes during pregnancy in multiple sclerosis. Some clones are missing from TCRdb's copy, which holds only in-frame ones; the method was immunoSEQ multiplex PCR. The sample has some 30,000 clones; roughly 89% are singletons. The specimen was CD8+ T cells from peripheral blood mononuclear cells, collected in the second trimester of pregnancy. These receptors were collected from a female donor in good health, enrolled as a control in a pregnancy study.

The chain recombines TRBV4-1 with TRBJ2-7; TRBD1 matches 7 bases. The V segment lost 4 bases and the J segment 4 bases; nucleotides outside the gene matches: 10. This CDR3 comprises 15 residues. Germline CDR1 and CDR2: MGHRA and YSYEKL. CDR3 sequence (DNA): TGCGCCAGCAGCCGAGTTAGGGACAGAAGTTACGAGCAGTACTTC. It is translated as CASSRVRDRSYEQYF.

The chain recombines TRBV27 with TRBJ1-2; D is possibly TRBD1 (5 bases). V was pared by 5 bases and J by 1 base, with 14 bases between. The CDR3 runs to 15 residues. Germline V CDR1 and CDR2: MNHEY, SMNVEV (reference sequence). DNA for the CDR3: TGTGCCAGCAGTCCCGTGACAGACTTTAACTATGGCTACACCTTC. Its protein product is CASSPVTDFNYGYTF.

The chain joins TRBV9 to TRBJ2-5; TRBD2 might be the D (6 bases). In germline, CDR1 is SGDLS, CDR2 YYNGEE. This CDR3 has 16 residues. The ends were cut back, 0 bases at V and 1 base at J, with 13 bases in the middle. This chain's CDR3 is CASSVGRGIPQETQYF. The DNA of the CDR3 is TGTGCCAGCAGCGTAGGTCGCGGGATCCCCCAAGAGACCCAGTACTTC.

This chain connects TRBV11-2 to TRBJ2-1; 10 nucleotides match TRBD1. CDR1 and CDR2 from the germline V gene are SGHAT and FQNNGV. Losses at the gene ends were 3 bases for V and 3 bases for J; bases not matched to a gene: 8. The CDR3 has 17 residues. CDR3 protein: CASSFGVRDRGYNEQFF. The CDR3 DNA reads TGTGCCAGCAGCTTTGGTGTACGGGACAGGGGCTACAATGAGCAGTTCTTC.

The chain couples TRBV9 to TRBJ2-3, with TRBD2 identical over 8 bases. After removal of 2 bases from V and 4 bases from J, the junction contained 9 bases not matched to a gene. The CDR3 is made up of 16 amino acids. Germline loops: CDR1 SGDLS, CDR2 YYNGEE. CDR3: CASSVGDSGVADTQYF. CDR3 coding DNA: TGTGCCAGCAGCGTCGGCGATAGCGGGGTTGCAGATACGCAGTATTTT.

This chain uses TRBV30 with TRBJ2-1, with 10 bases matching TRBD2. The junction had 5 bases not matched to a gene; V was cut back by 4 bases and J by 8 bases. In germline, CDR1 is GTSNPN, CDR2 SVGIG (reference sequence). The CDR3 has 13 amino acids. The CDR3 nucleotides are TGTGCCTGGACTAGCGGGGGAGGTGATGAGCAGTTCTTC. Protein sequence: CAWTSGGGDEQFF.

This clone was observed a single time. The J gene is TRBJ2-5, the V gene TRBV7-9; no reliable D call. The germline CDR1 and CDR2 sequences are SEHNR and FQNEAQ (reference sequence). Trimming stripped 7 bases from V and 1 base from J, with 4 bases between. The CDR3 contains 11 residues. CDR3 region: CASTGQETQYF. The CDR3 nucleotides read TGTGCCAGCACCGGCCAAGAGACCCAGTACTTC.

This chain joins TRBV9 and TRBJ1-2, with D hard to call. This CDR3 comprises 13 residues. CDR1 SGDLS and CDR2 YYNGEE come from the germline V gene. The germline V and J ends were trimmed by 5 bases and 0 bases, with 8 bases remaining between them. This chain's CDR3 is CASRGGTNYGYTF. The CDR3, as DNA: TGTGCCAGCAGAGGCGGTACTAACTATGGCTACACCTTC.

The chain uses TRBV7-2 and TRBJ2-2; D is undetermined. Germline CDR1 reads SGHTA; CDR2 reads FQGNSA. V gave up 4 bases and J gave up 0 bases, with 3 bases separating them. The CDR3 loop spans 13 amino acids. As DNA, the CDR3 is TGTGCCAGCAGCTCTACGAACACCGGGGAGCTGTTTTTT. This encodes CASSSTNTGELFF. Drawing the rest from reference TRBV7-2 and TRBJ2-2, the complete variable domain is GAGVSQSPSNKVTEKGKDVELRCDPISGHTALYWYRQSLGQGLEFLIYFQGNSAPDKSGLPSDRFSAERTGGSVSTLTIQRTQQEDSAVYLCASSSTNTGELFFGEGSRLTVL.

The J gene is TRBJ2-1, the V gene TRBV6-1; a weak D match, TRBD1 (5 bases). The CDR3 runs 14 residues. Germline V gene data show CDR1 as MNHNS and CDR2 as SASEGT. The ends were cut back, 2 bases at V and 9 bases at J, with 14 bases in the middle. The CDR3 region is CASSELAGRTEQFF. The CDR3 DNA reads as TGTGCCAGCAGTGAATTGGCAGGGCGGACTGAGCAGTTCTTC.

The chain carries TRBV9 and TRBJ1-1; 10 nucleotides match TRBD1. The CDR3 is made up of 16 amino acids. The V and J ends lost 0 bases and 4 bases, in that order; junction bases with no gene match: 6. Germline V gives CDR1 SGDLS, CDR2 YYNGEE. The CDR3 bases are TGTGCCAGCAGCGTAGGTTGGACAGGGGGTCTCACTGAAGCTTTCTTT. Amino acids: CASSVGWTGGLTEAFF.

V is TRBV7-8 and J is TRBJ2-5; TRBD1 is a possible D gene (6 bases). The germline V gene encodes CDR1 SGHVS and CDR2 FQNEAQ. The CDR3 runs 15 residues. Trimming stripped 2 bases from V and 3 bases from J, with 13 bases between. The DNA for the CDR3 is TGTGCCAGCAGCTTACCCGGGACAAGTAAAGAGACCCAGTACTTC. Translated: CASSLPGTSKETQYF. Together with reference TRBV7-8 and TRBJ2-5, the CDR3 gives the full variable domain: GAGVSQSPRYKVAKRGQDVALRCDPISGHVSLFWYQQALGQGPEFLTYFQNEAQLDKSGLPSDRFFAERPEGSVSTLKIQRTQQEDSAVYLCASSLPGTSKETQYFGPGTRLLVL.

The gene calls are TRBV7-2 and TRBJ2-5; no definite D call. The J call could be wrong; TRBJ2-7 is a better fit for the DNA end. The CDR3 contains 13 residues. The V gene's germline CDR1 is SGHTA and CDR2 FQGNSA. The CDR3 loop reads CASSIYRAYEQYF. CDR3 DNA: TGTGCCAGCAGTATCTACAGAGCCTACGAGCAGTACTTC.

The J gene is TRBJ2-6, the V gene TRBV6-1; D gene ambiguous. V lost 1 base and J lost 0, with 4 bases in between. The V gene's germline CDR1 is MNHNS and CDR2 SASEGT. The CDR3 consists of 15 residues. CDR3 in amino acids: CASSEGGSGANVLTF. The CDR3 region has the DNA TGTGCCAGCAGTGAAGGCGGCTCTGGGGCCAACGTCCTGACTTTC.

The chain is built from TRBV11-2 and TRBJ2-7; 8 bases agree with TRBD2. Per germline, CDR1 SGHAT and CDR2 FQNNGV. The CDR3 sequence is 20 residues long. V lost 0 bases to trimming and J lost 0 bases; unmatched junction nucleotides: 16. In DNA, the CDR3 is TGTGCCAGCAGCTTAGATCGGGGGGGGATCGCCCTAGCGCACTCCTACGAGCAGTACTTC. Its translation is CASSLDRGGIALAHSYEQYF. Full variable domain (rest looked up from reference TRBV11-2 and TRBJ2-7): EAGVAQSPRYKIIEKRQSVAFWCNPISGHATLYWYQQILGQGPKLLIQFQNNGVVDDSQLPKDRFSAERLKGVDSTLKIQPAKLEDSAVYLCASSLDRGGIALAHSYEQYFGPGTRLTVT.

The rearrangement uses TRBV6-4 and TRBJ2-1, with 13 bases that match TRBD2. J lost 3 bases, V lost 2 bases, and 4 bases had no gene match. The CDR3 extends over 17 amino acids. Germline values: CDR1 MRHNA, CDR2 SNTAGT. The CDR3 region has the DNA TGTGCCAGCAGTGACGGAGGGACTAGCGGGGACTACAATGAGCAGTTCTTC. It is translated as CASSDGGTSGDYNEQFF.

The chain has TRBV9 and TRBJ2-7; possibly TRBD1 for D (6 bases). The CDR3 sequence is 13 residues long. Germline V lookup: CDR1 SGDLS, CDR2 YYNGEE. Trimming left V 2 bases short and J 3 bases short, with 9 bases between. The CDR3 protein is CASSVGTNYEQYF. The DNA of the CDR3 is TGTGCCAGCAGCGTCGGGACAAACTACGAGCAGTACTTC.

The rearrangement joins TRBV27 to TRBJ1-2; maybe TRBD1 (6 bases). The CDR3 runs 15 residues. Trimming stripped 6 bases from V and 6 bases from J, with 20 bases between. Germline V CDR1 and CDR2: MNHEY, SMNVEV (reference sequence). For the CDR3, the DNA is TGTGCCAGCAGATCACGGGGATTACCAGGGGATGGCTACACCTTC. Translating gives CASRSRGLPGDGYTF.